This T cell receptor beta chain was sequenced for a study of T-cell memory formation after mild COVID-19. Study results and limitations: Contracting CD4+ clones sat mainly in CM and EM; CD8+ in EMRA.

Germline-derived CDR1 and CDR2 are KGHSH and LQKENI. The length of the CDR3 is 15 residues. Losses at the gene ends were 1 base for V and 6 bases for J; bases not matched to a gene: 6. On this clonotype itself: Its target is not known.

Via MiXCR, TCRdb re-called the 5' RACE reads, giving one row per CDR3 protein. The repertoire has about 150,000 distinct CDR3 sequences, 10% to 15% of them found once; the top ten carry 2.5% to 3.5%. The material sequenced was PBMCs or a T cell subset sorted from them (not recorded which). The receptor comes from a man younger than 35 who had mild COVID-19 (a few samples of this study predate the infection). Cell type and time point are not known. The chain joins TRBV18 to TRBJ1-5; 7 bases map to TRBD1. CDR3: CASSPRRGEVQPQHF. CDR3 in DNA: TGTGCCAGCTCACCACGCAGGGGGGAAGTTCAGCCCCAGCATTTT.